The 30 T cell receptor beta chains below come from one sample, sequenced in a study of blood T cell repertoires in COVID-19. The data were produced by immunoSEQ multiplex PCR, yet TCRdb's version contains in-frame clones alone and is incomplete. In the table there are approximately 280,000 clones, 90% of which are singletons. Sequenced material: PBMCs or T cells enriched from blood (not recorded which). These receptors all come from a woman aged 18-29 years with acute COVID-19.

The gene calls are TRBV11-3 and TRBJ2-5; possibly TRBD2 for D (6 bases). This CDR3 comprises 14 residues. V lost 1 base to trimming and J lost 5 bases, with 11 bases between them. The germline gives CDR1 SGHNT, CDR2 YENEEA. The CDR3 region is CASSLAGVGETQYF. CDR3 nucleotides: TGTGCCAGCAGCTTAGCGGGAGTCGGGGAGACCCAGTACTTC.

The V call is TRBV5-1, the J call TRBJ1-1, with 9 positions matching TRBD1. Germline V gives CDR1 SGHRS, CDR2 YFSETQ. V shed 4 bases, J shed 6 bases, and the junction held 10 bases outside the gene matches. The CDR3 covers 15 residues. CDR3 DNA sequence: TGCGCCAGCAGCACCAAACAGGGGGCCAGGGCTGAAGCTTTCTTT. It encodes CASSTKQGARAEAFF.

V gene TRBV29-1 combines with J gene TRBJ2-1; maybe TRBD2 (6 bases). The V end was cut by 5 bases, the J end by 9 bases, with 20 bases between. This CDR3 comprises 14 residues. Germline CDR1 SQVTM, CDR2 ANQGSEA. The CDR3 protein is CSVPLTGLPGEQFF. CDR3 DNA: TGCAGCGTTCCCCTCACCGGACTACCAGGTGAGCAGTTCTTC.

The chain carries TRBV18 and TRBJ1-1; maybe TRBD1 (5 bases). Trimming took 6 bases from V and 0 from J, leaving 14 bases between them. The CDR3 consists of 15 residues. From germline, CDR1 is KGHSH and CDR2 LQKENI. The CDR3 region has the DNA TGTGCCAGCTCCCTCGACAGCCTAGTGAACACTGAAGCTTTCTTT. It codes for CASSLDSLVNTEAFF. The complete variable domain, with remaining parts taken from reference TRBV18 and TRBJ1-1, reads NAGVMQNPRHLVRRRGQEARLRCSPMKGHSHVYWYRQLPEEGLKFMVYLQKENIIDESGMPKERFSAEFPKEGPSILRIQQVVRGDSAAYFCASSLDSLVNTEAFFGQGTRLTVV.

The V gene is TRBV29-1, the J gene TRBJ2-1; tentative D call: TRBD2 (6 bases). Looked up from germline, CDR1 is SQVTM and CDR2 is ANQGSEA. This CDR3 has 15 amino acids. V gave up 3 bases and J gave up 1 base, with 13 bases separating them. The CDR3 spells CSVEGGPKSYNEQFF. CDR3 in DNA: TGCAGCGTTGAGGGGGGACCCAAGTCCTACAATGAGCAGTTCTTC.

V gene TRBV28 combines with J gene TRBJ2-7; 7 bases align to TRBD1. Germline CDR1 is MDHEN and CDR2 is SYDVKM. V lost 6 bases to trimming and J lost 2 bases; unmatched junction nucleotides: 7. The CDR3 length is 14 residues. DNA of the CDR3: TGTGCCAGCAGAAGACCGGGACAGCCCTACGAGCAGTACTTC. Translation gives CASRRPGQPYEQYF. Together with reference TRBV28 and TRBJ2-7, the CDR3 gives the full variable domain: DVKVTQSSRYLVKRTGEKVFLECVQDMDHENMFWYRQDPGLGLRLIYFSYDVKMKEKGDIPEGYSVSREKKERFSLILESASTNQTSMYLCASRRPGQPYEQYFGPGTRLTVT.

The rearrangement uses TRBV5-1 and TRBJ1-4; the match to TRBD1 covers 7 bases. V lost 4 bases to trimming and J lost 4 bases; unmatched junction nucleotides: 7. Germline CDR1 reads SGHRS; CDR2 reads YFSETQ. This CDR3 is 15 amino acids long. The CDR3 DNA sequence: TGCGCCAGCAGCCCGGGGGACAGACTTAATGAAAAACTGTTTTTT. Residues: CASSPGDRLNEKLFF. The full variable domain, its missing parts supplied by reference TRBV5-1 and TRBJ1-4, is KAGVTQTPRYLIKTRGQQVTLSCSPISGHRSVSWYQQTPGQGLQFLFEYFSETQRNKGNFPGRFSGRQFSNSRSEMNVSTLELGDSALYLCASSPGDRLNEKLFFGSGTQLSVL.

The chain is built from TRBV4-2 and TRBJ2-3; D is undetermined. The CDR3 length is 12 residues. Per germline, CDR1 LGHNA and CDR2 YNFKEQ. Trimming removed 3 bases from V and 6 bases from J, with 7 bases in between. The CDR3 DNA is TGTGCCAGCAGCCAGGCGAGGGATACGCAGTATTTT. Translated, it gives CASSQARDTQYF.

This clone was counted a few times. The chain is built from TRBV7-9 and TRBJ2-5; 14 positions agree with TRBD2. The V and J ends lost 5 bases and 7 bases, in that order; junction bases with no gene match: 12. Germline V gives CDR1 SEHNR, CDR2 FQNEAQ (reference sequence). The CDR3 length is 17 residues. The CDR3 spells CASSAPGLAGVSGTQYF. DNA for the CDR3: TGTGCCAGCAGCGCGCCGGGACTAGCGGGAGTAAGTGGGACCCAGTACTTC.

CDR3 sequence: CASSITPGQPNEKLFF. DNA of the CDR3: TGTGCCAGCAGCATAACCCCGGGACAGCCTAATGAAAAACTGTTTTTT. The J gene is TRBJ1-4, the V gene TRBV7-8, with TRBD1 matching 7 bases. The CDR3 covers 16 residues. The germline V gene has CDR1 SGHVS and CDR2 FQNEAQ. V lost 5 bases, J lost 3 bases, and 9 bases stayed unmatched.

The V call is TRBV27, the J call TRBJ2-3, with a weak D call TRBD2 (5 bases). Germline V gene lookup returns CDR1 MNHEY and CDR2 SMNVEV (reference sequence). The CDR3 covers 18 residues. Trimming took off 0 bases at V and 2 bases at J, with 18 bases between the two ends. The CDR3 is CASSLSSLRVQITDTQYF. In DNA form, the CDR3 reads TGTGCCAGCAGTTTATCTTCCTTGCGGGTCCAAATCACAGATACGCAGTATTTT.

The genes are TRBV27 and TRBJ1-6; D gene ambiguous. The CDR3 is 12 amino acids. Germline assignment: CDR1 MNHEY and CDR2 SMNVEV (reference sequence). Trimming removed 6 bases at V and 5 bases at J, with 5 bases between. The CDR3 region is CASSSNNSPLHF. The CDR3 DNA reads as TGTGCCAGCAGCTCTAATAATTCACCCCTCCACTTT.

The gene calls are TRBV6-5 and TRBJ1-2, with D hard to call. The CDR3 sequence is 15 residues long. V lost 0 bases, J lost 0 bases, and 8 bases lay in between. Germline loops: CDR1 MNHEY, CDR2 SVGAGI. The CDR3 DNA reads TGTGCCAGCAGTTACTCTGAGGGTTCTAACTATGGCTACACCTTC. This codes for CASSYSEGSNYGYTF.

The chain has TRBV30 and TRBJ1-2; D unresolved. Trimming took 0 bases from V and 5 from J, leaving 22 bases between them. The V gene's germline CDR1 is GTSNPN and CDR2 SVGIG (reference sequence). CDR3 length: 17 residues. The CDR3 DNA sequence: TGTGCCTGGAGTGTACTCTCGGGGATGGGGATGGGTTATGGCTACACCTTC. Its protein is CAWSVLSGMGMGYGYTF.

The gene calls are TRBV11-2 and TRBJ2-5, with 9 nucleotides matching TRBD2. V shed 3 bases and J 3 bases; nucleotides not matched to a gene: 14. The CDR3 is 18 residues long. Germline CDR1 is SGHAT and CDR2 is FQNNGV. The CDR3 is CASSFLGPGLAVKETQYF. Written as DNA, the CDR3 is TGTGCCAGCAGCTTCTTGGGGCCGGGACTAGCAGTCAAAGAGACCCAGTACTTC. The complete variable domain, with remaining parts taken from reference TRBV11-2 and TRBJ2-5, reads EAGVAQSPRYKIIEKRQSVAFWCNPISGHATLYWYQQILGQGPKLLIQFQNNGVVDDSQLPKDRFSAERLKGVDSTLKIQPAKLEDSAVYLCASSFLGPGLAVKETQYFGPGTRLLVL.

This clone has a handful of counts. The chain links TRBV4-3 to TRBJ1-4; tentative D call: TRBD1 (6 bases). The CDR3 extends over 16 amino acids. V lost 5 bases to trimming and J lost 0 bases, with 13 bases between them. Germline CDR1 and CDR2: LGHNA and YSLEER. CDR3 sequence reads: CASSATTGSTNEKLFF. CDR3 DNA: TGCGCCAGCAGCGCCACGACAGGCTCAACTAATGAAAAACTGTTTTTT.

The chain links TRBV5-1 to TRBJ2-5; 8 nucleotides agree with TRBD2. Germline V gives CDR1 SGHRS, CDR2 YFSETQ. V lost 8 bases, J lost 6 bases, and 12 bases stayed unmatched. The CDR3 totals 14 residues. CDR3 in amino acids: CARERREAGKTQYF. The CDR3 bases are TGCGCCAGAGAACGGCGGGAGGCGGGTAAGACCCAGTACTTC.

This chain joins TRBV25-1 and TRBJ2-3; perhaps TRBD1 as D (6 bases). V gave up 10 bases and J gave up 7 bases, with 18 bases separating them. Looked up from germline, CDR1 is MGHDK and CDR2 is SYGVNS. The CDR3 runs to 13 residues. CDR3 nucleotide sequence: TGTGCCACCGCGACAGGTCCCACGAATACGCAGTATTTT. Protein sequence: CATATGPTNTQYF.

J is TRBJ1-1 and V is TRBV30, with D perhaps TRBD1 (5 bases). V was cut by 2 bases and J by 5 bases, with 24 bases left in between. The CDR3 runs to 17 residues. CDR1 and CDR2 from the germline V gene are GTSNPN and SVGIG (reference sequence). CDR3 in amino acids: CAWSFVRGPGGGTEAFF. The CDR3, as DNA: TGTGCCTGGAGTTTCGTCCGGGGCCCCGGGGGGGGGACTGAAGCTTTCTTT.

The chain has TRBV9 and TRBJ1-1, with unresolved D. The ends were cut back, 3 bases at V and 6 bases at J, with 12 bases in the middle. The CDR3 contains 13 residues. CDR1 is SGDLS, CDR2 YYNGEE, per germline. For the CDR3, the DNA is TGTGCCAGCAGCGGCCCTAGAATCGCTGAAGCTTTCTTT. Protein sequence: CASSGPRIAEAFF.

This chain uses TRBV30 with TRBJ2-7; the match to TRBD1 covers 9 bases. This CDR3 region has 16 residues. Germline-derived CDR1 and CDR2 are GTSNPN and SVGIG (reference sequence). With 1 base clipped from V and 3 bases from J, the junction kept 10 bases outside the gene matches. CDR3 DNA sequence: TGTGCCTGGAGTGAATACGGGACAGGGCACAACTACGAGCAGTACTTC. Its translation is CAWSEYGTGHNYEQYF.

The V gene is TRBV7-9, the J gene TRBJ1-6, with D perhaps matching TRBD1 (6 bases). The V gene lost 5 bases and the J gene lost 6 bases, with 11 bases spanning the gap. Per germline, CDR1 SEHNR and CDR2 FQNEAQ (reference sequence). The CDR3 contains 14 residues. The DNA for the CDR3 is TGTGCCAGCAGCCCAGGGGCTCTTAATTCACCCCTCCACTTT. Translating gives CASSPGALNSPLHF.

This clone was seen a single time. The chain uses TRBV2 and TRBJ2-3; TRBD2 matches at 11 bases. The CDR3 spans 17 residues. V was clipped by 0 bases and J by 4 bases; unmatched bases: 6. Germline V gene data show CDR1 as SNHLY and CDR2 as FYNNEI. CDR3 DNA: TGTGCCAGCAGTGAAGCGCGGGTAGCGGGAGGGGCAGATACGCAGTATTTT. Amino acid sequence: CASSEARVAGGADTQYF.

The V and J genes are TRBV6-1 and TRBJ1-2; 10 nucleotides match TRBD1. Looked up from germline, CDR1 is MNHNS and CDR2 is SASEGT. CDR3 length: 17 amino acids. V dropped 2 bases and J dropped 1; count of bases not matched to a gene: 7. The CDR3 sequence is CASSEPGTGALNYGYTF. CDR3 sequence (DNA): TGTGCCAGCAGTGAACCCGGGACAGGGGCTCTTAACTATGGCTACACCTTC.

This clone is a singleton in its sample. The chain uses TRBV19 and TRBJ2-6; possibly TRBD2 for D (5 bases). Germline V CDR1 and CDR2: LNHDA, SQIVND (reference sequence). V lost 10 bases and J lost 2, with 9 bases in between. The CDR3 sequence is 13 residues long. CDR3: CATVGAGANVLTF. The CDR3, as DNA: TGTGCCACCGTGGGAGCTGGGGCCAACGTCCTGACTTTC.

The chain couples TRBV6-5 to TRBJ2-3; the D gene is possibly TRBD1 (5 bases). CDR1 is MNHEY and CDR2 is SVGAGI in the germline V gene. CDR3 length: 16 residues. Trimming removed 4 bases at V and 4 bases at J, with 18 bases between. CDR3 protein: CASSSTTVVVPDTQYF. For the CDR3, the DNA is TGTGCCAGCAGTTCCACGACAGTAGTGGTACCAGATACGCAGTATTTT.

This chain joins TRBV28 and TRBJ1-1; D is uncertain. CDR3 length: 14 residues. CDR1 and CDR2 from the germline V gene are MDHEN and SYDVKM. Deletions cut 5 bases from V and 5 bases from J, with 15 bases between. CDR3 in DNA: TGTGCCAGCAGTCCCCCTGGCCCGGGAACTGAAGCTTTCTTT. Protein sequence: CASSPPGPGTEAFF.

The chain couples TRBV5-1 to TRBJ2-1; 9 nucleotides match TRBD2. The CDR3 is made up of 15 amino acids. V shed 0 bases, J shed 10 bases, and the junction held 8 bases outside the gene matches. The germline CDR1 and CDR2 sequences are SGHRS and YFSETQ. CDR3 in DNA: TGCGCCAGCAGCTTGGCTATAGGGCGGGAGGGCGAGCAGTTCTTC. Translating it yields CASSLAIGREGEQFF.

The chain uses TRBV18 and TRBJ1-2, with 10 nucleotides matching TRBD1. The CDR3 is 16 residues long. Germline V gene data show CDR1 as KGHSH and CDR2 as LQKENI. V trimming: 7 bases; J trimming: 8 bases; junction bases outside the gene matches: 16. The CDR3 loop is CASCLSRDRGRGGYTF. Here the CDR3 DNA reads TGTGCCAGCTGCCTTTCCCGGGACAGGGGACGGGGGGGCTACACCTTC. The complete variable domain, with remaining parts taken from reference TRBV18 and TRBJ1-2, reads NAGVMQNPRHLVRRRGQEARLRCSPMKGHSHVYWYRQLPEEGLKFMVYLQKENIIDESGMPKERFSAEFPKEGPSILRIQQVVRGDSAAYFCASCLSRDRGRGGYTFGSGTRLTVV.

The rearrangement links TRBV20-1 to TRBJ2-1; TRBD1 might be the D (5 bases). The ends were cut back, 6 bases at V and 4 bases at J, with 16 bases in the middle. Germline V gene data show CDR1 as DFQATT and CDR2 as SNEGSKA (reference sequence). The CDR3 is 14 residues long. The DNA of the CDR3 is TGCAGTGCCAGTCATGGGAAGGGGTACAATGAGCAGTTCTTC. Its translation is CSASHGKGYNEQFF.